This TCR beta chain is from a study of blood T cell repertoires in COVID-19. The wider study: Italy, Spain and the United States were the sources of the convalescent and acute COVID-19 samples. From T cells, B-cell-depleted T cells, or PBMCs came the material, which was cDNA or gDNA.

Losses at the gene ends were 7 bases for V and 4 bases for J; bases not matched to a gene: 5. CDR3 length equals 14 residues. Germline V gene sequence: CDR1 SQVTM, CDR2 ANQGSEA. Authors' data handling: It was from reference gene primer amplification that nucleated cell counts were estimated. Assay used: immunoSEQ multiplex PCR; TCRdb lists only in-frame clones, some missing. The DNA gave D and trimming, while V, J and clone size come from that table. The sample shows 180,000 or so clones, around 85% of them seen only once. This TCR was recovered from a man in his 60s with acute or convalescent COVID-19. J is TRBJ2-5 and V is TRBV29-1; 14 nucleotides agree with TRBD2. Sequencing was done on a sample of peripheral blood. This CDR3 reads CSARGLAGVETQYF. CDR3 sequence (DNA): TGCAGCGCTAGGGGACTAGCGGGAGTAGAGACCCAGTACTTC. The full variable domain, in which reference TRBV29-1 and TRBJ2-5 provide the parts outside the CDR3, is SAVISQKPSRDICQRGTSLTIQCQVDSQVTMMFWYRQQPGQSLTLIATANQGSEATYESGFVIDKFPISRPNLTFSTLTVSNMSPEDSSIYLCSARGLAGVETQYFGPGTRLLVL.